The 15 T cell receptor beta chains presented below share a single source sample, sequenced in a study of T cells in Graves' hyperthyroidism and ophthalmopathy. Amplification targeted TCR beta CDR3 regions from RNA transcripts. Initially, a first-round RT-PCR of the TCR CDR3 employed the HTBI primer set. TCRdb recomputed calls from the multiplex PCR reads with MiXCR, one row per CDR3 protein. The data show hundreds of thousands of distinct CDR3 sequences, roughly 21% seen once. Material: blood. Source of these receptors: a man in his forties with Graves' ophthalmopathy.

The chain couples TRBV15 to TRBJ2-1; D call uncertain. With 1 base removed from V and 2 bases from J, the gap between germline ends came to 9 bases. The germline gives CDR1 LNHNV, CDR2 YYDKDF (reference sequence). The CDR3 is made up of 15 amino acids. The CDR3 DNA is TGTGCCACCAGCAGAGTGGGGAATCCCTACAATGAGCAGTTCTTC. Protein product: CATSRVGNPYNEQFF.

This clonotype was recorded many times. The chain carries TRBV20-1 and TRBJ2-7; tentative D call: TRBD2 (5 bases). V dropped 6 bases and J dropped 2 bases, with 20 bases sitting between them. Germline CDR1 and CDR2: DFQATT and SNEGSKA (reference sequence). There are 15 residues in the CDR3. CDR3 bases: TGCAGTGCCCCGTCGCCCGGGAACCCAACCTACGAGCAGTACTTC. Translating it yields CSAPSPGNPTYEQYF.

J is TRBJ1-1 and V is TRBV12-3 or TRBV12-4; D is uncertain. The CDR3 is 12 amino acids. The germline V and J ends were trimmed by 2 bases and 10 bases, with 11 bases remaining between them. CDR3 protein: CASSLTEGRAFF. The CDR3 nucleotides are TGTGCCAGCAGTTTAACAGAGGGAAGAGCTTTCTTT.

This chain uses TRBV6-5 with TRBJ2-1; 9 nucleotides align to TRBD2. The CDR3 totals 13 residues. The V and J ends lost 1 base and 14 bases, in that order; junction bases with no gene match: 6. CDR1 is MNHEY and CDR2 is SVGAGI in the germline V gene. CDR3 coding DNA: TGTGCCAGCAGTTACTTGGGTGGGACTAGCAAGTTCTTC. It translates to CASSYLGGTSKFF.

The J gene is TRBJ1-2, the V gene TRBV7-6; D may be TRBD1 (5 bases). Looked up from germline, CDR1 is SGHVS and CDR2 is FNYEAQ. CDR3 length equals 15 residues. The V end was cut by 2 bases, the J end by 2 bases, with 12 bases between. The CDR3 DNA follows: TGTGCCAGCAGCTTAAATCCGGGGACCAACTATGGCTACACCTTC. It encodes CASSLNPGTNYGYTF.

The J gene is TRBJ2-1, the V gene TRBV5-4; 8 bases align to TRBD1. CDR1 SGHNT and CDR2 YYREEE come from the germline V gene (reference sequence). The CDR3 is 17 amino acids. The V segment lost 0 bases and the J segment 0 bases; nucleotides outside the gene matches: 5. The CDR3 reads CASSLAGGSSSYNEQFF. DNA of the CDR3: TGTGCCAGCAGCTTGGCAGGGGGCTCTAGCTCCTACAATGAGCAGTTCTTC.

This sequence joins TRBV20-1 and TRBJ2-1; tentative D call: TRBD1 (5 bases). V dropped 3 bases and J dropped 1 base, with 7 bases sitting between them. The CDR3 runs to 13 residues. Germline values: CDR1 DFQATT, CDR2 SNEGSKA (reference sequence). The CDR3 sequence: CSASQGSYNEQFF. CDR3 DNA: TGCAGTGCTAGTCAGGGATCCTACAATGAGCAGTTCTTC.

In this sample, this clonotype turned up many times. The rearrangement uses TRBV20-1 and TRBJ2-1; TRBD2 aligns across 7 bases. Trimming cost V 6 bases and J 3 bases; bases outside gene matches: 14. Germline assignment: CDR1 DFQATT and CDR2 SNEGSKA (reference sequence). The CDR3 has 16 amino acids. This chain's CDR3 is CSANSVARTSYNEQFF. The DNA for the CDR3 is TGCAGTGCCAACAGCGTGGCGAGGACTAGCTACAATGAGCAGTTCTTC.

In its sample, this clonotype was seen a few times. The chain couples TRBV27 to TRBJ2-1; D gene unclear. The CDR3 extends over 13 amino acids. Germline loops: CDR1 MNHEY, CDR2 SMNVEV (reference sequence). V lost 4 bases, J lost 4 bases, and 8 bases lay in between. The CDR3 region has the DNA TGTGCCAGCAGTTCTCCCCCTTACAATGAGCAGTTCTTC. This gives the protein CASSSPPYNEQFF.

This clonotype was seen a handful of times. The CDR3 loop is CASSLKGEGNTIYF. The CDR3 coding sequence is TGTGCCAGCAGCCTGAAGGGGGAAGGAAACACCATATATTTT. This sequence joins TRBV11-2 and TRBJ1-3; tentative D call: TRBD1 (6 bases). Germline-derived CDR1 and CDR2 are SGHAT and FQNNGV. There are 14 residues in the CDR3. Trimming stripped 5 bases from V and 4 bases from J, with 12 bases between.

This chain links TRBV7-9 with TRBJ2-3; 9 bases agree with TRBD2. Trimming removed 5 bases from V and 4 bases from J; junction bases left unmatched: 10. This CDR3 comprises 16 residues. The germline V gene encodes CDR1 SEHNR and CDR2 FQNEAQ (reference sequence). The CDR3: CASSPAGTSSSDTQYF. In nucleotides, the CDR3 is TGTGCCAGCAGCCCTGCCGGGACTAGCAGCTCAGATACGCAGTATTTT.

This clonotype came up once. The rearrangement joins TRBV29-1 to TRBJ2-4; no firm D call. The CDR3 runs 13 residues. Germline-derived CDR1 and CDR2 are SQVTM and ANQGSEA. V was trimmed by 4 bases and J by 10 bases, leaving 17 bases between them. This chain's CDR3 is CSVGSLAAKIQYF. The CDR3 bases are TGCAGCGTTGGATCTTTGGCCGCCAAGATTCAGTACTTC. The whole variable domain, filled in from reference TRBV29-1 and TRBJ2-4, reads SAVISQKPSRDICQRGTSLTIQCQVDSQVTMMFWYRQQPGQSLTLIATANQGSEATYESGFVIDKFPISRPNLTFSTLTVSNMSPEDSSIYLCSVGSLAAKIQYFGAGTRLSVL.

The genes are TRBV7-3 and TRBJ2-2; weak D call: TRBD2 (5 bases). In germline, CDR1 is SGHTA, CDR2 FQGTGA. Trimming pared 0 bases from V and 5 bases from J, leaving 7 bases between. The CDR3 is made up of 14 amino acids. The CDR3 bases are TGTGCCAGCAGCTTAACCGCGGGTACCGGGGAGCTGTTTTTT. Its protein product is CASSLTAGTGELFF.

The chain joins TRBV6-2 or TRBV6-3 to TRBJ2-1; 13 bases are a match to TRBD2. The CDR3 runs to 18 residues. Germline CDR1 MNHEY, CDR2 SVGEGT. Trimming took 6 bases from V and 9 from J; bases not matched to a gene: 17. The CDR3 reads CASRLAGGPFYEFSEQFF. DNA of the CDR3: TGTGCCAGCAGACTAGCGGGAGGGCCTTTTTACGAATTTAGTGAGCAGTTCTTC.

The chain combines TRBV6-2 or TRBV6-3 with TRBJ2-3; 14 bases match TRBD2. This CDR3 comprises 17 residues. Trimming at V came to 6 bases and at J to 5 bases, leaving 10 bases not matched to a gene. Germline CDR1 is MNHEY and CDR2 is SVGEGT. The CDR3 nucleotides read TGTGCCAGCAGCTCCAGACGACTAGCGGGGGGGCAAGATACGCAGTATTTT. It is translated as CASSSRRLAGGQDTQYF.